These 20 T cell receptor beta chains were sequenced from one sample in a study of read filtering for tumor transcriptome and immune sequencing. This library used approximately 0.4 ug RNA and molecular barcoded adaptors spanning alpha/delta and beta/gamma chains. MiXCR, applied by TCRdb to the reads, yields one record per CDR3 protein. The sample holds 130,000 or so distinct CDR3 sequences, approximately 13% seen once. The specimen sequenced was a population of CD138-negative cells sorted from bone marrow. These receptors were collected from a donor at least 40 years old with multiple myeloma.

On this clonotype itself: A read error is possible here, since a much larger clone lies one base away. The chain is built from TRBV6-5 and TRBJ2-3; D remains unclear. There are 13 residues in the CDR3. Germline V gives CDR1 MNHEY, CDR2 SVGAGI. CDR3 region: CASSDDNTDAQYF. The CDR3 coding sequence is TGTGCCAGCAGTGATGATAACACAGATGCGCAGTATTTT.

In this sample, this clonotype turned up many times. V usage is TRBV29-1 and J usage is TRBJ2-7; 7 bases match TRBD1. The germline CDR1 and CDR2 sequences are SQVTM and ANQGSEA. With 6 bases clipped from V and 5 bases from J, the junction kept 7 bases outside the gene matches. The CDR3 contains 12 residues. The CDR3 DNA reads as TGCAGCGTAAGACAGGGAGCCCACGAGCAGTACTTC. This sequence encodes CSVRQGAHEQYF.

This clonotype was found many times. V is TRBV15 and J is TRBJ1-4; D not resolved. This CDR3 comprises 13 residues. V was cut by 9 bases and J by 2 bases, with 10 bases left in between. CDR1 is LNHNV and CDR2 is YYDKDF in the germline V gene (reference sequence). In DNA, the CDR3 is TGTGCCACTACGACCGGGACTAATGAAAAACTGTTTTTT. It yields the protein CATTTGTNEKLFF.

This clonotype has at least ten counts. The V and J genes are TRBV30 and TRBJ1-5; tentative D call: TRBD1 (5 bases). Germline lookup yields CDR1 GTSNPN and CDR2 SVGIG (reference sequence). V gave up 1 base and J gave up 2 bases, with 12 bases separating them. CDR3 length: 15 amino acids. The CDR3 DNA sequence: TGTGCCTGGAGTGGGGCGGGGGTTGGCAATCAGCCCCAGCATTTT. The encoded protein is CAWSGAGVGNQPQHF. The full variable domain, with the rest looked up from reference TRBV30 and TRBJ1-5, is SQTIHQWPATLVQPVGSPLSLECTVEGTSNPNLYWYRQAAGRGLQLLFYSVGIGQISSEVPQNLSASRPQDRQFILSSKKLLLSDSGFYLCAWSGAGVGNQPQHFGDGTRLSIL.

Details on this clonotype: Just one base apart from a much larger clone, this may be a read error. The V and J genes are TRBV2 and TRBJ2-5; TRBD1 agrees at 7 bases. V shed 6 bases and J 5 bases; nucleotides not matched to a gene: 9. CDR1 and CDR2 from the germline V gene are SNHLY and FYNNEI. The CDR3 covers 14 residues. The CDR3 DNA reads TGTGCCAGCAGAATCAGGACAGGCGAGGAGACCCAGTACTTC. Its translation is CASRIRTGEETQYF.

The table lists this clonotype with many counts. The chain links TRBV10-1 to TRBJ2-1; 15 bases align to TRBD2. J gave up 7 bases and V 8 bases, and 6 bases lay outside the gene matches. This CDR3 spans 15 amino acids. The germline V gene encodes CDR1 WNHNN and CDR2 SYGVQD (reference sequence). The CDR3: CASGPGTSGRNEQFF. The CDR3 DNA sequence: TGCGCCAGCGGCCCCGGGACTAGCGGGAGGAATGAGCAGTTCTTC.

In this sample, this clonotype turned up many times. The V gene is TRBV10-3, the J gene TRBJ2-1; possible D gene TRBD1, 7 bases. Germline V gene lookup returns CDR1 ENHRY and CDR2 SYGVKD. This CDR3 is 14 amino acids long. The V and J ends lost 6 bases and 2 bases respectively, with 11 bases between them. The CDR3 DNA reads TGTGCCATCAGGGAGGGGACAGCCTACAATGAGCAGTTCTTC. This sequence encodes CAIREGTAYNEQFF.

The sample holds many counts of this clonotype. CDR3 residues: CSADQSSYNEQFF. As DNA, the CDR3 is TGCAGTGCAGACCAAAGCTCCTACAATGAGCAGTTCTTC. V and J are TRBV20-1 and TRBJ2-1; D uncertain. V dropped 6 bases and J dropped 0 bases, with 9 bases sitting between them. The CDR3 totals 13 residues. Germline CDR1 DFQATT, CDR2 SNEGSKA (reference sequence).

This clonotype was recorded many times. The chain uses TRBV4-1 and TRBJ2-3; 9 bases line up with TRBD2. The V and J ends lost 0 bases and 2 bases, in that order; junction bases with no gene match: 9. The CDR3 runs to 18 residues. Germline V CDR1 and CDR2: MGHRA, YSYEKL. The DNA for the CDR3 is TGCGCCAGCAGCCAAGATCCCTTACTAGCGGGCATCACAGATACGCAGTATTTT. The encoded protein is CASSQDPLLAGITDTQYF.

This clonotype was observed many times. The rearrangement links TRBV7-9 to TRBJ2-1; TRBD2 might be the D (6 bases). Germline CDR1 is SEHNR and CDR2 is FQNEAQ (reference sequence). The germline V and J ends were trimmed by 1 base and 9 bases, with 28 bases remaining between them. The CDR3 sequence is 19 residues long. The CDR3 coding sequence is TGTGCCAGCAGCTTAGACGCTCCAGTCCCGGGACTCCTCCTTCCTGAGCAGTTCTTC. Its translation is CASSLDAPVPGLLLPEQFF. Supplemented by reference TRBV7-9 and TRBJ2-1, the full variable domain reads DTGVSQNPRHKITKRGQNVTFRCDPISEHNRLYWYRQTLGQGPEFLTYFQNEAQLEKSRLLSDRFSAERPKGSFSTLEIQRTEQGDSAMYLCASSLDAPVPGLLLPEQFFGPGTRLTVL.

This clonotype occurred many times. The rearrangement links TRBV7-6 to TRBJ2-1; 11 bases are shared with TRBD1. Trimming cost V 4 bases and J 8 bases; bases outside gene matches: 7. Germline V lookup: CDR1 SGHVS, CDR2 FNYEAQ. The CDR3 is 15 residues long. The CDR3 here is CASSSGQGARYEQFF. The CDR3 nucleotides are TGTGCCAGCAGCTCCGGACAGGGGGCGCGTTATGAGCAGTTCTTC.

This clonotype was counted ten times or more. J is TRBJ2-5 and V is TRBV9; 9 positions match TRBD2. This CDR3 spans 16 amino acids. Germline V gives CDR1 SGDLS, CDR2 YYNGEE. The J segment lost 4 bases and the V segment lost 0 bases, leaving 7 bases of the junction unmatched. The CDR3 here is CASSVGTSATLETQYF. The CDR3 region has the DNA TGTGCCAGCAGCGTAGGGACTAGCGCGACGTTAGAGACCCAGTACTTC.

Ten or more counts support this clonotype. V and J are TRBV12-3 or TRBV12-4 and TRBJ2-6, with D possibly being TRBD1 or TRBD2 (5 bases each). The V gene lost 7 bases and the J gene lost 0 bases, with 10 bases spanning the gap. This CDR3 has 15 amino acids. The CDR3 DNA reads as TGTGCCAGCAAGAGAGGGGACTCTGGGGCCAACGTCCTGACTTTC. Amino acid sequence: CASKRGDSGANVLTF.

Notes on this clonotype: The germline gene is not matched at one end of the junction; a read error may be the cause. This rearrangement joins TRBV5-1 to TRBJ2-5; possibly TRBD1 or TRBD2 for D (5 bases each). The V gene's germline CDR1 is SGHRS and CDR2 YFSETQ. This CDR3 has 13 amino acids. The CDR3 region is CASRRTGQETLYF. CDR3 coding DNA: TGCGCCAGCAGACGGACTGGACAAGAGACCCTGTACTTC.

This clonotype has ten or more counts. This chain's CDR3 is CASSYLWRYEQYF. The CDR3 nucleotides are TGTGCCAGCAGCTACCTCTGGCGGTACGAGCAGTACTTC. J is TRBJ2-7 and V is TRBV6-2 or TRBV6-3; D is undetermined. Between the trimmed V and J ends, which lost 6 bases and 4 bases, there was a span of 13 bases. Germline V gene lookup returns CDR1 MNHEY and CDR2 SVGEGT. The CDR3 sequence is 13 residues long.

J is TRBJ1-5 and V is TRBV4-2; D unresolved. The CDR3 has 15 amino acids. Germline CDR1 reads LGHNA; CDR2 reads YNFKEQ. V lost 2 bases and J 5 bases, leaving 13 bases between the germline ends. The CDR3 is CASSQPVPSDQPQHF. CDR3 nucleotides: TGTGCCAGCAGCCAACCGGTACCCTCGGATCAGCCCCAGCATTTT.

This clonotype appeared many times. The J gene is TRBJ2-1, the V gene TRBV6-5, with 13 bases matching TRBD2. The ends lost 6 bases at V and 4 bases at J; junction bases unmatched: 6. Germline V gene sequence: CDR1 MNHEY, CDR2 SVGAGI. This CDR3 has 16 residues. The CDR3 region is CASSRTSGGLYNEQFF. Written as DNA, the CDR3 is TGTGCCAGCAGCCGGACTAGCGGGGGCCTTTACAATGAGCAGTTCTTC.

This clonotype was seen ten or more times. The genes are TRBV7-3 and TRBJ2-1, with TRBD2 as a possible D gene (6 bases). V lost 5 bases, J lost 0 bases, and 14 bases lay in between. Germline V gives CDR1 SGHTA, CDR2 FQGTGA. This CDR3 has 16 amino acids. The CDR3 is CASSAIAVSSYNEQFF. Here the CDR3 DNA reads TGTGCCAGCAGCGCTATAGCGGTTAGCTCCTACAATGAGCAGTTCTTC.

This clonotype was seen at least ten times. V usage is TRBV3-1 and J usage is TRBJ2-7; D not resolved. Trimming took off 4 bases at V and 4 bases at J, with 8 bases between the two ends. The germline CDR1 and CDR2 sequences are LGHDT and YNNKEL (reference sequence). This CDR3 region has 12 residues. The CDR3 spells CASSRGAYEQYF. The CDR3 DNA sequence: TGTGCCAGCAGCCGTGGCGCGTACGAGCAGTACTTC.

As for this clonotype: This sequence is one base from a far larger clone and is likely a read error. This chain connects TRBV4-1 to TRBJ2-1; the match to TRBD1 covers 9 bases. This CDR3 contains 15 residues. After removal of 4 bases from V and 8 bases from J, the junction contained 9 bases not matched to a gene. Germline CDR1 MGHRA, CDR2 YSYEKL. Here the CDR3 reads CASSPGTGFIDEQFF. The CDR3 coding sequence is TGCGCCAGCAGCCCCGGGACAGGGTTTATCGATGAGCAGTTCTTC.